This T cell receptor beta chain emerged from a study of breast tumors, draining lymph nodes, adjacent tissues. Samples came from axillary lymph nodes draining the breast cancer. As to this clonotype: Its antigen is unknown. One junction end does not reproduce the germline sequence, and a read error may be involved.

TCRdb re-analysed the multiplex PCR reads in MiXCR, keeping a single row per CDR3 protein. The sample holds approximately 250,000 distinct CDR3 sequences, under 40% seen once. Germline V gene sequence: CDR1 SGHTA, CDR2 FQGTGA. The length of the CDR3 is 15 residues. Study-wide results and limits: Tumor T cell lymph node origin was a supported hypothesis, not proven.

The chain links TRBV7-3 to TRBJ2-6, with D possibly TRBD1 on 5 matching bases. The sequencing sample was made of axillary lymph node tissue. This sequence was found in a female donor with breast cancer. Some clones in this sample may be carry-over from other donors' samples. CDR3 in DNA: TGTGCCAGCAGCCAACGTAGTCCTGGGGCCAACGTCCTGCCTTTC. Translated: CASSQRSPGANVLPF.